This T cell receptor (beta chain) was found in a study of blood T cell repertoires in COVID-19. This CDR3 is 15 amino acids long. Looked up from germline, CDR1 is SGHRS and CDR2 is YFSETQ. The V segment lost 2 bases and the J segment 7 bases; nucleotides outside the gene matches: 6. Produced via immunoSEQ multiplex PCR; TCRdb's table is partial and in-frame only. The table lists about 220,000 clones, 65% to 85% of them singletons, with 3% to 3.5% in the top ten. The sequenced material came from peripheral blood. This receptor was taken from a woman aged 25-40 years who had recovered from COVID-19. The V gene is TRBV5-1, the J gene TRBJ1-4; 9 positions agree with TRBD1. The chain's CDR3 is CASSFSPDRGEKLFF. DNA for the CDR3: TGCGCCAGCAGCTTTTCGCCGGACAGGGGTGAAAAACTGTTTTTT.